This T cell receptor beta chain was recovered during a study of blood T cell repertoires in COVID-19. In the study overall: PBMCs, B-cell-depleted T cells, or T cells were the source of the cDNA or gDNA that made up the material.

The CDR3 has 16 residues. Germline lookup yields CDR1 LGHDT and CDR2 YNNKEL (reference sequence). J gave up 7 bases and V 2 bases, and 7 bases lay outside the gene matches. Methods used by the authors: From reference gene primer amplification, estimates of nucleated cell counts were derived. Here immunoSEQ multiplex PCR was the method, and the copy in TCRdb shows in-frame clones only, minus some. V, J and clone size reflect that table, while D and trimming were determined from the DNA. The sample consists of fewer than 150,000 clones, about 80% of them appearing once. The V call is TRBV3-1 (or the pseudogene TRBV3-2), the J call TRBJ1-4; 10 bases align to TRBD1. This TCR came from a woman aged 45-65 years with acute or convalescent COVID-19. Sequenced sample: peripheral blood. The CDR3 coding sequence is TGTGCCAGCAGCCAACCGGGACAGGGGCACGGTGAAAAACTGTTTTTT. It codes for CASSQPGQGHGEKLFF.